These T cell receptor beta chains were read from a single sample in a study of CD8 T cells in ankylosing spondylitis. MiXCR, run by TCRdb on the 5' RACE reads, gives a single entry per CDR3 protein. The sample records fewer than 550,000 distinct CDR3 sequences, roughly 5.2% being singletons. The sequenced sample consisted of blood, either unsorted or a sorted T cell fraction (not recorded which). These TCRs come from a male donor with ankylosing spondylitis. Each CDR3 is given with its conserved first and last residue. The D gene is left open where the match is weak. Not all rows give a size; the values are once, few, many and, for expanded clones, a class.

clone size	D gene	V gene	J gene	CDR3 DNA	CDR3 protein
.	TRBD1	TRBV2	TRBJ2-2	TGTGCCAGCAGTGACGAGACAGGGGTAAACACCGGGGAGCTGTTTTTT	CASSDETGVNTGELFF
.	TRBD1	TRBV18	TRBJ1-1	TGTGCCAGCTCACCTAATATTGACAGGGGGACCACTGAAGCTTTCTTT	CASSPNIDRGTTEAFF
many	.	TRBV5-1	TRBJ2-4	TGCGCCAGCAGCGACGGGCAGCCCAAAAACATTCAGTACTTC	CASSDGQPKNIQYF
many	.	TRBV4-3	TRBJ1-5	TGCGCCAGCAGCCAAGATCGGGTCTTCAATCAGCCCCAGCATTTT	CASSQDRVFNQPQHF
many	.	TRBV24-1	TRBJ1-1	TGTGCCACCAGTGGGGGCACTGAAGCTTTCTTT	CATSGGTEAFF
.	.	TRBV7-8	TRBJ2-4	TGTGCCAGCAGCCACCCAGGGGCCAAAAACATTCAGTACTTC	CASSHPGAKNIQYF
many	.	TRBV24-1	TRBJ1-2	TGTGCCACCAGCGGACTCTTGGATGGCTACACCTTC	CATSGLLDGYTF
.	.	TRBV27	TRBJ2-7	TGTGCCAGCAGTTTTGTGGGTCCAGGGTACGAGCAGTACTTC	CASSFVGPGYEQYF
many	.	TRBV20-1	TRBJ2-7	TGCAGTGCTATAGCAGAGCCGCAGTACTTC	CSAIAEPQYF
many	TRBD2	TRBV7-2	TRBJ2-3	TGTGCCAGCAGCTTAGGGGTGGCGGGAGGGCCCGATACGCAGTATTTT	CASSLGVAGGPDTQYF
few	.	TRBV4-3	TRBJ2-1	TGCGCCAGCAGCCGATCGACTGCTTCCTACAATGAGCAGTTCTTC	CASSRSTASYNEQFF
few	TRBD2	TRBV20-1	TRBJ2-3	TGCAGTGCCACAGCGGGAGGGAGCACAGATACGCAGTATTTT	CSATAGGSTDTQYF
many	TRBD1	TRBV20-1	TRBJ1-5	TGCAGTGCAGCAAGGACAGGCGGTCAGCCCCAGCATTTT	CSAARTGGQPQHF
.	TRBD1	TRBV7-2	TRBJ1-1	TGTGCCAGCAGCTTGGGGACAGACTTGGTAGCTTTCTTT	CASSLGTDLVAFF
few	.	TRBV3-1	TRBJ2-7	TGTGCCAGCAGCCAACAGGGGAGCTCCTACGAGCAGTACTTC	CASSQQGSSYEQYF
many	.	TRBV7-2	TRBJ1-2	TGTGCCAGCAGCTTAGGATCGGCTTACTATGGCTACACCTTC	CASSLGSAYYGYTF
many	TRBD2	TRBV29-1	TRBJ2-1	TGCAGCGTTGCGGGGGGAAAATACAATGAGCAGTTCTTC	CSVAGGKYNEQFF
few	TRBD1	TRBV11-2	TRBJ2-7	TGTGCCAGCAGCCCCAGGCCCGACAGGGGAAGCACCTACGAGCAGTACTTC	CASSPRPDRGSTYEQYF
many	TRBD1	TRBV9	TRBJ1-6	TGTGCCAGCAGCCCACGACAGGGGGATAATTCACCCCTCCACTTT	CASSPRQGDNSPLHF
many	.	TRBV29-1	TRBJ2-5	TGCAGCGTTAAATGGTGGGAGACCCAGTACTTC	CSVKWWETQYF
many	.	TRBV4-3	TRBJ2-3	TGCGCCAGCAGCCCGTGGGGTGGCGCAGATACGCAGTATTTT	CASSPWGGADTQYF
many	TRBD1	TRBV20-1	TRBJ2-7	TGCAGTGCTAGCAGCGGACAGGGAGCCTACGAGCAGTACTTC	CSASSGQGAYEQYF
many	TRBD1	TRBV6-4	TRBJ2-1	TGTGCCAGCAGTGTTTCAAAGGGACAGATCAATGAGCAGTTCTTC	CASSVSKGQINEQFF
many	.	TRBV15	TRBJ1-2	TGTGCCACCAGCTTCCGGACGGCCCCTAACTATGGCTACACCTTC	CATSFRTAPNYGYTF
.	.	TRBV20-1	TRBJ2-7	TGCAGTGCTACGCCCCCAGGGAGAAGTTCCTACGAGCAGTACTTC	CSATPPGRSSYEQYF
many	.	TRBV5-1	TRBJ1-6	TGCGCCAGCAGATCCAGCAGGGTGGAGAATTCACCCCTCCACTTT	CASRSSRVENSPLHF
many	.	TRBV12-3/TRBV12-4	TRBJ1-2	TGTGCCAGCAGTTTAAGGGGGATTAACTATGGCTACACCTTC	CASSLRGINYGYTF
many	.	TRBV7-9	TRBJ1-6	TGTGCCAGCAGCCAAGACAGCCCGAATTCACCCCTCCACTTT	CASSQDSPNSPLHF
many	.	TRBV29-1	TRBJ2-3	TGCAGCGTTGGACTCTTTGATACGCAGTATTTT	CSVGLFDTQYF